Below, 17 T cell receptor beta chains from the same sample are listed, as sequenced in a study of cytomegalovirus exposure and HLA in healthy donors. Both 60 Vbeta primers and 13 Jbeta primers went into the PCR. Assay: immunoSEQ multiplex PCR; the TCRdb copy retains only in-frame clones and omits some. The repertoire holds over 150,000 clones, with more than 75% as singletons. Input material: PBMCs. The receptors were gathered from a man aged 25-40 years in good health and CMV-seropositive.

The rearrangement joins TRBV7-2 to TRBJ1-2; 11 nucleotides line up with TRBD1. In germline, CDR1 is SGHTA, CDR2 FQGNSA. Trimming took 5 bases from V and 6 from J; bases not matched to a gene: 11. The CDR3 is 16 residues long. CDR3 in DNA: TGTGCCAGCAGCCTGGACAGGGGGCGCAGTCGGGATGGCTACACCTTC. This gives the protein CASSLDRGRSRDGYTF.

V gene TRBV5-1 combines with J gene TRBJ2-6, with D perhaps matching TRBD1 (6 bases). This CDR3 has 17 amino acids. Trimming left V 4 bases short and J 0 bases short, with 14 bases between. Per germline, CDR1 SGHRS and CDR2 YFSETQ. DNA of the CDR3: TGCGCCAGCAGCCGGGGTCAGGGGAGCTCTGGGGCCAACGTCCTGACTTTC. Its translation: CASSRGQGSSGANVLTF.

The rearrangement uses TRBV11-2 and TRBJ2-7; unclear D gene. The V end lost 0 bases, the J end lost 3 bases, and 12 bases lay between the germline ends. Germline lookup yields CDR1 SGHAT and CDR2 FQNNGV. The CDR3 consists of 15 residues. The CDR3 DNA is TGTGCCAGCAGCTTAGATTCTGGGCAGATCTACGAGCAGTACTTC. Translating gives CASSLDSGQIYEQYF. Full variable domain (remainder filled in from reference TRBV11-2 and TRBJ2-7): EAGVAQSPRYKIIEKRQSVAFWCNPISGHATLYWYQQILGQGPKLLIQFQNNGVVDDSQLPKDRFSAERLKGVDSTLKIQPAKLEDSAVYLCASSLDSGQIYEQYFGPGTRLTVT.

This chain connects TRBV28 to TRBJ1-1; 7 bases match TRBD1. From germline, CDR1 is MDHEN and CDR2 SYDVKM. With 3 bases clipped from V and 0 bases from J, the junction kept 7 bases outside the gene matches. The length of the CDR3 is 16 residues. This CDR3 reads CASSFLGTDMNTEAFF. The DNA of the CDR3 is TGTGCCAGCAGTTTCCTTGGGACAGACATGAACACTGAAGCTTTCTTT.

The J gene is TRBJ2-1, the V gene TRBV16; 13 bases map to TRBD2. The germline gives CDR1 KGHSY, CDR2 FQNENV. V lost 4 bases to trimming and J lost 7 bases; unmatched junction nucleotides: 10. The CDR3 has 17 residues. For the CDR3, the DNA is TGTGCCAGCAGCCCGGATCGGACTAGCGGGAGAGCAAATGAGCAGTTCTTC. Its translation is CASSPDRTSGRANEQFF. The whole variable domain, filled in from reference TRBV16 and TRBJ2-1, reads GEEVAQTPKHLVRGEGQKAKLYCAPIKGHSYVFWYQQVLKNEFKFLISFQNENVFDETGMPKERFSAKCLPNSPCSLEIQATKLEDSAVYFCASSPDRTSGRANEQFFGPGTRLTVL.

J is TRBJ2-5 and V is TRBV7-2; 7 positions agree with TRBD2. The CDR3 totals 14 residues. Germline V gives CDR1 SGHTA, CDR2 FQGNSA. The ends lost 5 bases at V and 2 bases at J; junction bases unmatched: 5. The CDR3 DNA is TGTGCCAGCAGCCGGGACTATTCGCAAGAGACCCAGTACTTC. It translates to CASSRDYSQETQYF.

CDR3 DNA: TGTGCCAGCTCACCAGACTCGACAGGGGGCTATGGCTACACCTTC. Protein sequence: CASSPDSTGGYGYTF. The chain is built from TRBV18 and TRBJ1-2; 9 nucleotides match TRBD1. Germline V gene sequence: CDR1 KGHSH, CDR2 LQKENI. The CDR3 is 15 residues long. With 2 bases clipped from V and 4 bases from J, the junction kept 5 bases outside the gene matches.

V usage is TRBV18 and J usage is TRBJ2-6; 7 nucleotides match TRBD1. V shed 1 base and J 1 base; nucleotides not matched to a gene: 7. The length of the CDR3 is 18 residues. The V gene's germline CDR1 is KGHSH and CDR2 LQKENI. This CDR3 reads CASSPLETGSSGANVLTF. The CDR3 DNA is TGTGCCAGCTCACCACTGGAGACAGGGAGTTCTGGGGCCAACGTCCTGACTTTC.

This chain joins TRBV14 and TRBJ2-6; 7 positions match TRBD1. This CDR3 comprises 20 residues. After removal of 4 bases from V and 0 bases from J, the junction contained 15 bases not matched to a gene. Germline assignment: CDR1 SGHDN and CDR2 FVKESK. The CDR3 coding sequence is TGTGCCAGCAGCCCGTTCTGGGGGACAGAAAAAAACTCTGGGGCCAACGTCCTGACTTTC. This codes for CASSPFWGTEKNSGANVLTF.

The chain recombines TRBV14 with TRBJ2-7, with 9 bases fitting TRBD2. Germline V gives CDR1 SGHDN, CDR2 FVKESK. After removal of 5 bases from V and 4 bases from J, the junction contained 9 bases not matched to a gene. The CDR3 totals 15 residues. CDR3 loop: CASSDSLAGWYEQYF. Here the CDR3 DNA reads TGTGCCAGCAGCGACTCTCTAGCGGGATGGTACGAGCAGTACTTC.

The chain joins TRBV7-2 to TRBJ2-5, with D perhaps matching TRBD2 (5 bases). The DNA end is more similar to TRBJ2-7, so the J call may be wrong. The CDR3 covers 15 residues. Germline V lookup: CDR1 SGHTA, CDR2 FQGNSA. CDR3 coding DNA: TGTGCCAGCAGTCGGACGTCTAGCTGGTCCTACGAGCAGTACTTC. Translating gives CASSRTSSWSYEQYF.

V and J are TRBV7-8 and TRBJ2-3, with TRBD2 matching over 8 bases. The CDR3 sequence is 14 residues long. V was pared by 1 base and J by 3 bases, with 0 bases of the junction left unmatched. The germline CDR1 and CDR2 sequences are SGHVS and FQNEAQ. For the CDR3, the DNA is TGTGCCAGCAGCTTAGTAGCGGGGACAGATACGCAGTATTTT. Amino acids: CASSLVAGTDTQYF.

The chain couples TRBV11-2 to TRBJ2-4; a weak D match, TRBD1 (5 bases). Germline CDR1 and CDR2: SGHAT and FQNNGV. Trimming removed 5 bases from V and 5 bases from J, with 7 bases in between. The CDR3 is 12 residues long. The CDR3 nucleotides read TGTGCCAGCAGCCTGACAGAAAACATTCAGTACTTC. Translation gives CASSLTENIQYF.

The chain has TRBV6-5 and TRBJ2-1; 10 bases agree with TRBD1. The CDR3 runs to 13 residues. Germline CDR1 MNHEY, CDR2 SVGAGI. The junction had 8 bases not matched to a gene; V was cut back by 10 bases and J by 8 bases. CDR3 in amino acids: CATLGTGDHEQFF. The DNA of the CDR3 is TGTGCCACACTCGGGACAGGGGACCATGAGCAGTTCTTC.

This chain uses TRBV19 with TRBJ1-4; TRBD1 is a possible D gene (5 bases). CDR3 size: 15 residues. V lost 3 bases and J lost 0, with 8 bases in between. Germline V gives CDR1 LNHDA, CDR2 SQIVND (reference sequence). The CDR3 protein is CASSMRTSTNEKLFF. In DNA form, the CDR3 reads TGTGCCAGTAGTATGAGGACATCAACTAATGAAAAACTGTTTTTT.

This rearrangement joins TRBV28 to TRBJ2-6; 9 nucleotides align to TRBD1. Germline CDR1 reads MDHEN; CDR2 reads SYDVKM. The J segment lost 0 bases and the V segment lost 7 bases, leaving 7 bases of the junction unmatched. This CDR3 is 17 amino acids long. The CDR3: CASTTGTGTSGANVLTF. CDR3 DNA: TGTGCCAGCACCACCGGGACAGGGACCTCTGGGGCCAACGTCCTGACTTTC.

This clone was counted a few times. The CDR3 sequence: CASSGTDYEQYF. The CDR3 DNA follows: TGTGCCAGCAGTGGCACAGATTACGAGCAGTACTTC. The rearrangement links TRBV6-1 to TRBJ2-7; the D is unclear. The V gene lost 4 bases and the J gene lost 4 bases, with 8 bases spanning the gap. The CDR3 covers 12 residues. Germline V lookup: CDR1 MNHNS, CDR2 SASEGT.